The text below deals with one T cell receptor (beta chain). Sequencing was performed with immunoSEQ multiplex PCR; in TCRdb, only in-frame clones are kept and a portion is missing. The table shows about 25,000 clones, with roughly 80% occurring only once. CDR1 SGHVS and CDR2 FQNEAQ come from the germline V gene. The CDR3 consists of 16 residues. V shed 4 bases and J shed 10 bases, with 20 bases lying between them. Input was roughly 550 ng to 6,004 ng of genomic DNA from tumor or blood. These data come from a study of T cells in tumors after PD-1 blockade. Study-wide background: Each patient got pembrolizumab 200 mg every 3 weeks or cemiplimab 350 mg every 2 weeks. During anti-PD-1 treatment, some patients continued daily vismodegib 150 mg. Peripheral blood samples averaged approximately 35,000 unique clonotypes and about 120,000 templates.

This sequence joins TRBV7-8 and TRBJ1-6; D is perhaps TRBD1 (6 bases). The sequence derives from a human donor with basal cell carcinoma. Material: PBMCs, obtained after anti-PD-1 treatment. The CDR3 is CASSSTGNSGGSPLHF. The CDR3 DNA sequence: TGTGCCAGCAGCTCAACAGGGAATTCGGGAGGATCACCCCTCCACTTT.